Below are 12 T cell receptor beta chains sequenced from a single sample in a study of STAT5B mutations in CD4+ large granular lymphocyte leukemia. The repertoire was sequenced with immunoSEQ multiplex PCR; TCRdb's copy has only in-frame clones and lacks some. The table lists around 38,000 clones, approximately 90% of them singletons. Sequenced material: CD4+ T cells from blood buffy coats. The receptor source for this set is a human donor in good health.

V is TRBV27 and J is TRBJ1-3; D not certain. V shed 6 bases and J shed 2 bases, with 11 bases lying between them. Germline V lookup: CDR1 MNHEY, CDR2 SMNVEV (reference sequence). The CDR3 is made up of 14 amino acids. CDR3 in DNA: TGTGCCAGCAGCCCAGTACATACTGGAAACACCATATATTTT. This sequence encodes CASSPVHTGNTIYF.

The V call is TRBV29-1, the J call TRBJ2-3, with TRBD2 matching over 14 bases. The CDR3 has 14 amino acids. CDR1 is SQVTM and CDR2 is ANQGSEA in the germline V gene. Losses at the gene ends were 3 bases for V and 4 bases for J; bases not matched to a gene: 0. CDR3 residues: CSVETSGGADTQYF. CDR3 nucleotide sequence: TGCAGCGTTGAGACTAGCGGGGGGGCAGATACGCAGTATTTT.

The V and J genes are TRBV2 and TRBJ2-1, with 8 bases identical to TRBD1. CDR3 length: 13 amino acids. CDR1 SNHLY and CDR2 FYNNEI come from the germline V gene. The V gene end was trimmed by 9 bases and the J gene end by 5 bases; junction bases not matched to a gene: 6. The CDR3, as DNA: TGTGCCAGTGGACAGGGTGGGGACAATGAGCAGTTCTTC. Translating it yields CASGQGGDNEQFF.

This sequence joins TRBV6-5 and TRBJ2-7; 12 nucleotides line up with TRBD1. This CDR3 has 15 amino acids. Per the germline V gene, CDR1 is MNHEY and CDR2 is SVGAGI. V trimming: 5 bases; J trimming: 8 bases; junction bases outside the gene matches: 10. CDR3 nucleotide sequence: TGTGCCAGCAGTGCGCAAGGGACAGGGGGCTCAAAGCAGTACTTC. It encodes CASSAQGTGGSKQYF.

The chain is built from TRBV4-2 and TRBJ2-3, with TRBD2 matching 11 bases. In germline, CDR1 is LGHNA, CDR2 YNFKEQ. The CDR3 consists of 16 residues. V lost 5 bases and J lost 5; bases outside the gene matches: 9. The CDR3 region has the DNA TGTGCCAGCAGCTCGGGACTAGCGGAGCGGGGAGATACGCAGTATTTT. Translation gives CASSSGLAERGDTQYF.

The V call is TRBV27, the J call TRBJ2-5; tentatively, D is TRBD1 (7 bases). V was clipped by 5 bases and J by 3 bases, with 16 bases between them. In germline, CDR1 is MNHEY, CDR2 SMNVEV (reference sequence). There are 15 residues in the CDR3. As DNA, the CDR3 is TGTGCCAGCAGTCTACAGGGGCGCGGGGAAGAGACCCAGTACTTC. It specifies CASSLQGRGEETQYF.

The CDR3, as DNA: TGTGCCACCAGCAGGGACAGGGCCCGGCCCCAGCATTTT. Translating gives CATSRDRARPQHF. V and J are TRBV15 and TRBJ1-5, with TRBD1 identical over 8 bases. The germline V gene encodes CDR1 LNHNV and CDR2 YYDKDF (reference sequence). The CDR3 runs 13 residues. The J segment lost 9 bases and the V segment lost 3 bases, leaving 4 bases of the junction unmatched.

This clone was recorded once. This chain's CDR3 is CASSQAWSGANVLTF. The CDR3 nucleotides read TGCGCCAGCAGCCAAGCCTGGTCTGGGGCCAACGTCCTGACTTTC. V and J are TRBV4-3 and TRBJ2-6; D gene ambiguous. The CDR3 runs 15 residues. The germline V gene encodes CDR1 LGHNA and CDR2 YSLEER. V lost 1 base, J lost 1 base, and 5 bases lay in between.

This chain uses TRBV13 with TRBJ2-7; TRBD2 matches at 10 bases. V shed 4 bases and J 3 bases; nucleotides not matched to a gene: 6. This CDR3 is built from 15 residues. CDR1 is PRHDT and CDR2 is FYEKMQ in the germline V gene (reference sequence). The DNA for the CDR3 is TGTGCCAGCAGCTCCCGACTAGCGGGTAGCTACGAGCAGTACTTC. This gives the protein CASSSRLAGSYEQYF.

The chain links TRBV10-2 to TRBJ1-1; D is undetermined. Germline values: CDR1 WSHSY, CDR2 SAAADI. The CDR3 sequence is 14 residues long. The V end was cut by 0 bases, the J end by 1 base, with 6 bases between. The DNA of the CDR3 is TGCGCCAGCAGTGAGTCTCCAGCGAACACTGAAGCTTTCTTT. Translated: CASSESPANTEAFF.

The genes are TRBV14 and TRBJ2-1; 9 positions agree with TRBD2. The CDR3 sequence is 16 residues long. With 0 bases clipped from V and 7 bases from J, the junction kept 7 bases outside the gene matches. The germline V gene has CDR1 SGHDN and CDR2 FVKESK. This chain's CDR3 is CASSQDRGRVINEQFF. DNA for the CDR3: TGTGCCAGCAGCCAAGATCGCGGGAGGGTGATAAATGAGCAGTTCTTC.

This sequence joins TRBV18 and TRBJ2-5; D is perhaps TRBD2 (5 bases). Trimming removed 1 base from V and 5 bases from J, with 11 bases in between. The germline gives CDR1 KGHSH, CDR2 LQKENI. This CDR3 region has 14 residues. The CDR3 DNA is TGTGCCAGCTCACCACAGAGGGTACATGAGACCCAGTACTTC. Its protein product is CASSPQRVHETQYF.